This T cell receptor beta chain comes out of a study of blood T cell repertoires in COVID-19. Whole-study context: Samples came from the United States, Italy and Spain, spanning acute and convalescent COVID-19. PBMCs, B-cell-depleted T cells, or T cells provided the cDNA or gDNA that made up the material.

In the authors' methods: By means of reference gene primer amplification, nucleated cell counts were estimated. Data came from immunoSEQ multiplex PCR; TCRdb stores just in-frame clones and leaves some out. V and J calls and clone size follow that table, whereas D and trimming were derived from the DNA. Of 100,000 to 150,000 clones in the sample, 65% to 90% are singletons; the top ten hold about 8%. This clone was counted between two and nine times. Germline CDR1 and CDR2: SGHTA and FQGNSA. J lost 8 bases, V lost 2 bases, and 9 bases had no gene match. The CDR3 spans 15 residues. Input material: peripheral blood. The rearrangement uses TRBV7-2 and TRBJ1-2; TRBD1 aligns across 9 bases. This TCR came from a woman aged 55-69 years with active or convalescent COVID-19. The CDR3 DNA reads TGTGCCAGCAGCTTAAACAGGGGGCGCGGGGGAGGCTACACCTTC. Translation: CASSLNRGRGGGYTF.